This T cell receptor beta chain was sequenced in a study of read filtering for tumor transcriptome and immune sequencing. About the study: Among patients, some 17 were male and more than 11 female, aged about 40 to 90 (mean approximately 64). Study-wide points: RNA-seq captured clonotypes less deeply and reliably than IR-seq. IR-seq and RNA-seq agreed better without single-read clonotypes.

The V end was cut by 5 bases, the J end by 6 bases, with 17 bases between. This CDR3 contains 15 residues. CDR1 is MDHEN and CDR2 is SYDVKM in the germline V gene. Comments on this clonotype: Its target is not known.

The library was built from roughly 400 ng RNA with molecular barcoded adaptors for alpha/delta and beta/gamma chains. Via MiXCR, TCRdb re-called the reads, giving one row per CDR3 protein. The table shows approximately 61,000 distinct CDR3 sequences, with roughly 19% occurring only once. The sequenced material came from a population of CD138-negative cells sorted from bone marrow. J is TRBJ1-5 and V is TRBV28, with a weak D call TRBD1 (6 bases). This TCR was recovered from a donor at least 40 years old with multiple myeloma. The CDR3 protein is CASSPPKTGVQPQHF. The CDR3 DNA is TGTGCCAGCAGTCCTCCGAAGACAGGCGTTCAGCCCCAGCATTTT.